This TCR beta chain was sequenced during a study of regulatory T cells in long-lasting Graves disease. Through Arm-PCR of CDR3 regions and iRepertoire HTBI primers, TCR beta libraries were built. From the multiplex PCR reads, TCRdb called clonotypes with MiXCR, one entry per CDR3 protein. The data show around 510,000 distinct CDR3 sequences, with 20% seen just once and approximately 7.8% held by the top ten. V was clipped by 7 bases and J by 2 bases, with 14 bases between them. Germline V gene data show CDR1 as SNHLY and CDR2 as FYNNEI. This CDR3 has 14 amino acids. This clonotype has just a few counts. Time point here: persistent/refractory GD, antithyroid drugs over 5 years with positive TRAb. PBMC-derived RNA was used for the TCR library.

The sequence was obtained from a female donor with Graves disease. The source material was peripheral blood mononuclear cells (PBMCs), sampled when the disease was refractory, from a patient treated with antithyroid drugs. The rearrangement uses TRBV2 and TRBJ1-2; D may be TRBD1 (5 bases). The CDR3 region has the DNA TGTGCCAGCAAATCAGGGACGGCGAACTATGGCTACACCTTC. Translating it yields CASKSGTANYGYTF.